Here is one T cell receptor (beta chain) with its context. The antigen remains unidentified. Produced via immunoSEQ multiplex PCR; TCRdb's table is partial and in-frame only. The table records 60,000 to 85,000 clones, roughly 90% of them present only once. These data are taken from a study of PD-L1 blockade in urothelial cancer. Study details: About 85% of the roughly 30 patients comprised males who had bladder-origin urothelial cancer.

After removal of 0 bases from V and 0 bases from J, the junction contained 6 bases not matched to a gene. The CDR3 consists of 18 residues. Germline V gene lookup returns CDR1 SGHDT and CDR2 YYEEEE. Overall study findings and caveats: In blood sampled pretreatment, TCR clonality below the median predicted better survival.

The receptor was derived from a woman in her seventies with urothelial cancer. This chain connects TRBV5-6 to TRBJ2-1, with 10 bases lining up with TRBD2. The material was PBMCs, obtained around atezolizumab (anti-PD-L1) treatment. The CDR3 DNA reads as TGTGCCAGCAGCTTGGCTAGCGGGAGTGGGGCCTCCTACAATGAGCAGTTCTTC. As protein: CASSLASGSGASYNEQFF.